This T cell receptor beta chain was documented in a study of cytomegalovirus exposure and HLA in healthy donors (dated by TCRdb to 2015 to 2018). The study in broad terms: An earlier analysis of around 600 of the donors reported roughly 300 Gb of sequence data and 100 million to 130 million unique TCR beta sequences from roughly 180 million T cells. A separate validation cohort of some 130 different subjects was used in addition to the roughly 640-subject first cohort. On average, 235,054 unique TCR beta nucleotide sequences were sequenced per donor among 398 genotyped donors of the cohort, with 15% to 20% of those sequences being non-productive. Typing coverage varied by locus: roughly 629-640 donors for A, B, C, DRB1 and DQB1; approximately 500 for DQA1; approximately 570 for DPA1; some 470 for DPB1. Donor age, sex, ethnicity and CMV serostatus were compiled alongside the repertoire data. All discovery cohort repertoires had been generated using a single sequencing platform. To study patterns of TCR occurrence, a later analysis re-analyzed previously published TCR beta repertoires from around 670 donors and added high-resolution HLA genotyping. Class I and class II HLA loci were covered by the typing at four-digit resolution. The study profiled the T cell repertoires of under 850 subjects by immunosequencing and related them to cytomegalovirus serostatus. A handful of DR-DQ haplotypes were handled as single units for association and clustering because linkage in the cohort was strong. The study aimed to test whether signatures of past pathogen exposure could be identified by cataloging public T cell receptors. To decide whether each TCR beta V gene segment behaved as functional or pseudogenic, an earlier analysis of fewer than 750 of the donors relied on high-throughput TCR beta sequencing. The study combined high-throughput TCR immunosequencing, statistical association of individual TCRs with disease status, and machine learning to predict cytomegalovirus infection status. About 310 gigabases of sequencing data and 70 million to 100 million unique TCR sequences were included in an early release covering 550 to 650 HLA-typed donors. Rather than using new phenotypic data, the later analysis identified candidate immune exposures from TCR beta sequences and from how often those sequences occurred across donors. A later genetic analysis took genome-wide SNP genotypes for about 55% of the 666 donors and used that subset as a discovery cohort. Among the approximately 400 genotyped donors, approximately 82% belonged to the genetic ancestry cluster associated with self-reported Caucasian donors.

The cohort consisted of 666 healthy bone marrow donors. All cohort members were sampled while nominally healthy, although unrecorded immune exposures were likely present. The donor was CMV seronegative and was included in the group of over 300 seronegative cohort members. A peripheral blood sample was collected from each donor, and TCR beta sequencing was performed on peripheral blood mononuclear cells. The Qiagen DNeasy Blood Extraction Kit was used to extract genomic DNA from the blood cell samples. Of note for this clone: No antigen is known for it. The sample has other DNA sequences that encode this CDR3 too.

The library came from the immunoSEQ multiplex PCR assay. For the multiplex PCR, a mixture combining 60 forward primers for TCR Vbeta segments and 13 reverse primers for TCR Jbeta segments was used. A multiplex PCR assay on genomic DNA amplified the CDR3 region of rearranged TCR beta genes. The amplified TCR beta libraries were sequenced on the Illumina HiSeq System as 87-base-pair reads. As for how the authors treated the data: A later analysis counted some 80 million unique TCR beta chains across the 690 or so repertoires, and around 9.9 million of these chains were shared by at least two donors. Raw reads were error-corrected and collapsed into unique sequences by a nearest-neighbor algorithm in which closely related sequences were merged to remove PCR and sequencing errors. Alignment of CDR3 sequences to IMGT reference sequences was used to assign V, D and J gene segments. For a sequence to be retained, at least a six-nucleotide match to both a V gene segment and a J gene segment was required. Rearrangements were classified as productive when the CDR3 lacked stop codons and remained in frame with V and J, and all other rearrangements were classified as non-productive. CDR3 was defined according to IMGT convention as the region running from the second conserved V-encoded cysteine to the conserved J-encoded phenylalanine. In an earlier analysis of approximately 590 of the donors, sequences lacking an unambiguous match to a single V gene segment were excluded. An earlier analysis of about 600 of the donors called V segments functional above 56.7% productive rearrangements and segregating when the between-donor standard deviation exceeded 5%. A statistical classification framework was built to diagnose cytomegalovirus status from the catalog of TCR beta chain sequences. In a later analysis, TCR nucleotide sequences were compared against IMGT/GENE-DB human TR gene sequences so that V and J genes could be assigned. In a later analysis, CDR3 sequences and most-parsimonious VDJ recombination scenarios were assigned using the TCRdist pipeline. In a later analysis, every TCR beta chain was defined by the combination of its CDR3 amino acid sequence and its V-gene family, and reads without a unique V-gene family were dropped. A later analysis removed nearly 600 highly shared, low-generation-probability nucleotide sequences to deal with suspected cross-contamination and a sequencing artifact. For each public chain, a later analysis derived a clonal expansion index from normalized ranks of inferred template counts within each repertoire. Generation probabilities in a later analysis came from a VDJ recombination model fitted to out-of-frame rearrangements, and those results were checked against IGoR. A later analysis scored TCR-TCR, TCR-HLA and TCR-CMV co-occurrence with hypergeometric tests, applying a repertoire-size bias correction to TCR pairs. False discovery rates were estimated in a later analysis by permuting HLA or CMV assignments 20 times. In a later analysis, co-occurring TCRs were grouped using DBSCAN, with TCRdist sequence similarity added in when clustering inside HLA-allele-positive subsets. Co-occurrence clustering excluded repertoires with fewer than 30,000 or more than 120,000 public chains, plus five with anomalous nucleotide sharing. The source is immuneACCESS, and TCRdb retained only in-frame sequences with V and J called. Part of the clones is not carried over; for the studies checked, unresolved V genes explain less than half of this, and the remainder is unexplained. The V and J calls and the clone size are those of that table, but D and trimming were determined from the DNA. This specimen's table enumerates around 100,000 clones. The top ten clonotypes cover around 0.6% of the sample.

General study outcomes and caveats: The sequencing pipeline was judged likely to have produced a cluster of highly shared sequence variants as a technical artifact. In a later analysis, most CMV-associated TCR beta chains were found to appear HLA-restricted, with HLA associations seemingly driven largely by CMV exposure. An association between a missense DCLRE1C variant and V-gene and J-gene trimming of TCR beta chains was found in a later genetic analysis and replicated in an independent cohort. Three of the identified cytomegalovirus-associated TCR beta chains were confirmed in vitro to be specific for cytomegalovirus antigens. An earlier analysis of 587 of the donors showed that most TCR beta V segments appeared in productive rearrangements either about 90% or about 30% of the time, which broadly matched IMGT annotations. While some public TCRs were present in many individuals, most TCR sequences turned up only very rarely across donors. In a later analysis, HLA-associated TCR beta chains were found to be more clonally expanded and to have lower generation probabilities than equally common non-associated chains. When HLA alleles, especially DR and DQ, strongly co-occurred, TCR associations were difficult to assign to individual alleles. Only TCR beta chains were sequenced in this cohort, and the absence of alpha or paired-chain data limited detectable features. HLA typing was unavailable for some donors at each locus, so association tests used only the typed subset. Correlated functional status among segregating V segments might be attributable to linkage disequilibrium, but an unknown experimental factor could not be ruled out. Because counts were too low, around 18 rarely observed V segments, including chromosome 9 orphons, were left out of the earlier analysis of approximately 580 of the donors. According to a later analysis, TCR association rates differed among HLA loci, with DRB1 alleles showing the most associated TCRs and HLA-C alleles showing the fewest. A further reported finding was that TCR beta sequences accurately predicted the HLA-A and HLA-B alleles for most subjects in the first cohort. Some IMGT-functional V segments, including TRBV6-2 and TRBV6-3, could not be told apart with the 87-base-pair reads, so those segments were excluded. CMV serostatus was the only immune exposure information available for the cohort. A total of 164 TCR beta chains were listed by the study as associated with cytomegalovirus. According to a later genetic analysis, donors in an Asian-associated ancestry cluster had fewer N-insertions in productive TCRs than the approximately 670-donor mean. The classifier was reported to diagnose cytomegalovirus status with high specificity and sensitivity in both the original and validation cohorts. A later analysis reported that several top co-occurrence clusters appeared linked to parvovirus B19, influenza, CMV and Epstein-Barr virus. It was suggested by the authors that the approach could potentially be generalized to other disease states and immunological phenotypes. At a false discovery rate of 0.05, a later analysis linked 16,951 TCR beta sequences to specific HLA alleles. Presence/absence analyses assumed roughly uniform sequencing depth across donors, an assumption that may not hold.

Reading the germline V gene (reference sequence) gives CDR1 SEHNR and CDR2 FQNEAQ. V was cut back by 1 base and J by 1 base, leaving a gap of 4 bases between them. The CDR3 holds 13 amino acids from the cysteine to the phenylalanine. CDR3 DNA is the only sequence kept; it has 39 bases, read in frame from the first base. The sample taken for sequencing was PBMCs. Rearrangement joined TRBV7-9 to TRBJ1-1, with no D gene named confidently. This clonotype originated in a man aged 45-65 years in good health and CMV-seronegative. In nucleotides, the sequence is TGTGCCAGCAGCTTAGGACAGAACACTGAAGCTTTCTTT. This codes for CASSLGQNTEAFF.